The 14 T cell receptor beta chains reported below all come from one sample, sequenced in a study of cytomegalovirus exposure and HLA in healthy donors. Use of 60 Vbeta and 13 Jbeta primers characterized the PCR. Method: immunoSEQ multiplex PCR; TCRdb's copy keeps in-frame clones and lacks some. This listing includes 150,000 or so clones. Material for sequencing was PBMCs. These receptors came from a man aged 18 to 35 in good health and CMV-seronegative.

V gene TRBV14 combines with J gene TRBJ1-1; D might be TRBD1 (6 bases). Germline loops: CDR1 SGHDN, CDR2 FVKESK. The CDR3 spans 16 residues. With 1 base removed from V and 5 bases from J, the gap between germline ends came to 17 bases. For the CDR3, the DNA is TGTGCCAGCAGCCAAGTAGACCAGGGGACGGGGACTGAAGCTTTCTTT. This encodes CASSQVDQGTGTEAFF.

The J gene is TRBJ2-5, the V gene TRBV6-1, with 9 bases matching TRBD2. The V and J ends lost 7 bases and 4 bases, in that order; junction bases with no gene match: 7. The CDR3 covers 14 residues. Per the germline V gene, CDR1 is MNHNS and CDR2 is SASEGT. CDR3 coding DNA: TGTGCCAGCACGGCGGGAGGGCCCCCAGAGACCCAGTACTTC. It specifies CASTAGGPPETQYF.

This chain links TRBV5-4 with TRBJ2-2, with 11 bases lining up with TRBD1. The V and J ends lost 3 bases and 4 bases, in that order; junction bases with no gene match: 2. Germline V lookup: CDR1 SGHNT, CDR2 YYREEE (reference sequence). The CDR3 totals 15 residues. CDR3 in amino acids: CASSSDRGRTGELFF. CDR3 DNA: TGTGCCAGCAGCTCGGACAGGGGGCGCACCGGGGAGCTGTTTTTT.

Regarding this clone: The junction does not match germline at one end; this may be a read error. This sample also contains other DNA sequences that code for the same CDR3. CDR3 coding DNA: TGCGCCAGCAGCCTACTAGTAGGGTTCCGTCACGAGCAGTACTTC. This sequence encodes CASSLLVGFRHEQYF. The V call is TRBV14, the J call TRBJ2-7; tentatively, D is TRBD2 (5 bases). This CDR3 has 15 residues. The germline gives CDR1 SGHDN, CDR2 FVKESK.

The V gene is TRBV7-2, the J gene TRBJ1-4; tentative D call: TRBD1 (5 bases). The germline V and J ends were trimmed by 4 bases and 3 bases, with 12 bases remaining between them. The CDR3 totals 15 residues. Germline V gene data show CDR1 as SGHTA and CDR2 as FQGNSA. CDR3 region: CASSSSAGSNEKLFF. The DNA of the CDR3 is TGTGCCAGCAGCTCTTCGGCAGGGTCTAATGAAAAACTGTTTTTT.

This rearrangement joins TRBV9 to TRBJ2-7; D is undetermined. Germline V CDR1 and CDR2: SGDLS, YYNGEE. Between the trimmed V and J ends, which lost 0 bases and 4 bases, there was a span of 11 bases. The CDR3 runs to 14 residues. CDR3 sequence: CASSVGGFGYEQYF. The DNA of the CDR3 is TGTGCCAGCAGCGTAGGTGGTTTCGGGTACGAGCAGTACTTC.

The rearrangement joins TRBV2 to TRBJ2-5, with TRBD2 identical over 9 bases. After removal of 6 bases from V and 3 bases from J, the junction contained 14 bases not matched to a gene. Germline CDR1 reads SNHLY; CDR2 reads FYNNEI. This CDR3 has 17 amino acids. The CDR3 protein is CASRIVLRLAGEETQYF. DNA for the CDR3: TGTGCCAGCAGGATTGTTTTGCGGTTAGCGGGGGAAGAGACCCAGTACTTC. Full variable domain (rest looked up from reference TRBV2 and TRBJ2-5): EPEVTQTPSHQVTQMGQEVILRCVPISNHLYFYWYRQILGQKVEFLVSFYNNEISEKSEIFDDQFSVERPDGSNFTLKIRSTKLEDSAMYFCASRIVLRLAGEETQYFGPGTRLLVL.

The rearrangement joins TRBV5-1 to TRBJ2-1; 7 bases are shared with TRBD1. The CDR3 is 13 residues long. V dropped 0 bases and J dropped 8; count of bases not matched to a gene: 2. Germline-derived CDR1 and CDR2 are SGHRS and YFSETQ. In DNA form, the CDR3 reads TGCGCCAGCAGCTTGGTAGGGGGCGATGAGCAGTTCTTC. Protein product: CASSLVGGDEQFF. Variable domain in full (rest from reference TRBV5-1 and TRBJ2-1): KAGVTQTPRYLIKTRGQQVTLSCSPISGHRSVSWYQQTPGQGLQFLFEYFSETQRNKGNFPGRFSGRQFSNSRSEMNVSTLELGDSALYLCASSLVGGDEQFFGPGTRLTVL.

The genes are TRBV27 and TRBJ2-5; 7 positions agree with TRBD2. The DNA end is more similar to TRBJ2-7, so the J call may be wrong. The germline V gene encodes CDR1 MNHEY and CDR2 SMNVEV (reference sequence). The CDR3 covers 16 residues. This CDR3 reads CASSLTPPGGSYEQYF. CDR3 sequence (DNA): TGTGCCAGCAGCCTTACCCCCCCGGGAGGAAGCTACGAGCAGTACTTC.

The CDR3 region is CASSFKGAYEQYF. The CDR3 DNA reads TGTGCCAGCAGCTTTAAAGGGGCCTACGAGCAGTACTTC. This rearrangement joins TRBV5-4 to TRBJ2-5; TRBD1 might be the D (5 bases). The assigned J gene may be wrong: the sequence end matches TRBJ2-7 better. Germline V CDR1 and CDR2: SGHNT, YYREEE (reference sequence). The CDR3 is 13 residues long.

The chain recombines TRBV5-1 with TRBJ2-3; 12 bases agree with TRBD2. V was pared by 0 bases and J by 0 bases, with 2 bases of the junction left unmatched. Germline values: CDR1 SGHRS, CDR2 YFSETQ. The CDR3 runs to 17 residues. CDR3 DNA sequence: TGCGCCAGCAGCTTGGACGGGACTAGCGGGAGCACAGATACGCAGTATTTT. It is translated as CASSLDGTSGSTDTQYF. Variable domain in full (rest from reference TRBV5-1 and TRBJ2-3): KAGVTQTPRYLIKTRGQQVTLSCSPISGHRSVSWYQQTPGQGLQFLFEYFSETQRNKGNFPGRFSGRQFSNSRSEMNVSTLELGDSALYLCASSLDGTSGSTDTQYFGPGTRLTVL.

The chain uses TRBV27 and TRBJ1-1; perhaps TRBD1 as D (6 bases). The CDR3 runs to 14 residues. V was cut by 6 bases and J by 11 bases, with 22 bases left in between. Germline values: CDR1 MNHEY, CDR2 SMNVEV (reference sequence). CDR3 DNA: TGTGCCAGCAGCTCGGCTGGTAGTGGACAGAAGGCTTTCTTT. Residues: CASSSAGSGQKAFF.

This chain joins TRBV11-3 and TRBJ2-3; 10 bases are a match to TRBD2. The CDR3 sequence is 15 residues long. The ends lost 3 bases at V and 7 bases at J; junction bases unmatched: 7. The germline gives CDR1 SGHNT, CDR2 YENEEA. Written as DNA, the CDR3 is TGTGCCAGCAGCTTGCCAGCGGGAGGGCCAAATACGCAGTATTTT. Translated, it gives CASSLPAGGPNTQYF.

The rearrangement joins TRBV28 to TRBJ2-6, with 8 bases lining up with TRBD1. Per germline, CDR1 MDHEN and CDR2 SYDVKM. This CDR3 spans 15 amino acids. CDR3: CASQGAQAGANVLTF. The CDR3 nucleotides are TGTGCTAGTCAGGGGGCGCAAGCTGGGGCCAACGTCCTGACTTTC. The full variable domain, rest sourced from reference TRBV28 and TRBJ2-6, is DVKVTQSSRYLVKRTGEKVFLECVQDMDHENMFWYRQDPGLGLRLIYFSYDVKMKEKGDIPEGYSVSREKKERFSLILESASTNQTSMYLCASQGAQAGANVLTFGAGSRLTVL.